This is a list of T cell receptor beta chains from one sample in a study of T-cell reconstitution after alpha-beta-depleted transplantation in children. TCRdb used MiXCR to reprocess the PCR reads, holding one entry per CDR3 protein. Here the sample spans some 550,000 distinct CDR3 sequences, 23% being singletons. Sequencing was performed on PBMCs, mostly from graft donor cells, taken 360 days after TCRalphabeta/CD19-depleted stem cell transplant. Every receptor here comes from a boy under two years old who had a stem cell transplant for acute myeloid leukemia, so the T cells may come from the graft donor. Both conserved end residues are part of each CDR3. The D gene is left open where the match is weak. Part of the rows lack a size; the others show once, few, many or a class for expanded clones.

CDR3nt | CDR3aa | v_gene | abundance | d_gene | j_gene
TGCAGTGCTAGAGACCCCGTTGCCATTCAGTACTTC | CSARDPVAIQYF | TRBV20-1 | few | - | TRBJ2-4
TGTGCCAGCAGTTATGAGGGCGGGGGTACCTACAATGAGCAGTTCTTC | CASSYEGGGTYNEQFF | TRBV6-5 | - | TRBD2 | TRBJ2-1
TGCAGCGTTGCCGGGACTAGCAGTTCAGAGACCCAGTACTTC | CSVAGTSSSETQYF | TRBV29-1 | many | TRBD2 | TRBJ2-5
TGCAGTGCTGCGGGGACTAGCGGGTCCGGGGAGACCCAGTACTTC | CSAAGTSGSGETQYF | TRBV20-1 | few | TRBD2 | TRBJ2-5
TGCAGTGCTGGTGGACTAGCGGGACCCGTGGATTACAATGAGCAGTTCTTC | CSAGGLAGPVDYNEQFF | TRBV20-1 | few | TRBD2 | TRBJ2-1
TGCAGCGTTGGGTCCTCCTACGAGCAGTACTTC | CSVGSSYEQYF | TRBV29-1 | many | - | TRBJ2-7
TGTGCCAGCATTCCCTCCTCGGGTTTCGCTCTTTATGGCTACACCTTC | CASIPSSGFALYGYTF | TRBV6-1 | - | - | TRBJ1-2
TGTGCCAGCAGTTTAGGAGGGAACGGGTACAATGAGCAGTTCTTC | CASSLGGNGYNEQFF | TRBV27 | - | - | TRBJ2-1
TGCAGTGCTAGCTGGACAGGGAGGCTCGAGCAGTACTTC | CSASWTGRLEQYF | TRBV20-1 | many | TRBD1 | TRBJ2-7
TGCGCCAGCAGCCCCTATCAGGGCATCTACGAGCAGTACTTC | CASSPYQGIYEQYF | TRBV5-1 | many | - | TRBJ2-7
TGTGCCAGCAGTTACTTAGGGACAGGAGGGGCGCGGGCCCAGTACTTC | CASSYLGTGGARAQYF | TRBV6-5 | few | TRBD1 | TRBJ2-5
TGCAGTGCCCTGACGGTCCCTATCAAAGAGACCCAGTACTTC | CSALTVPIKETQYF | TRBV20-1 | few | - | TRBJ2-5
TGTGCCAGCAGCCCCCCGGGGTTGTTCACTGAAGCTTTCTTT | CASSPPGLFTEAFF | TRBV11-2 | few | - | TRBJ1-1
TGCAGTGCTCCTCTCCGGGCGGGGGGAGATACGCAGTATTTT | CSAPLRAGGDTQYF | TRBV20-1 | many | TRBD2 | TRBJ2-3
TGTGCCACCAGTGGTGGGGGCAGCGGGGAACGAGAGACCCAGTACTTC | CATSGGGSGERETQYF | TRBV24-1 | many | - | TRBJ2-5
TGCGCCAGCAGCTTGGTGGGGGGTCGAAGCTCCTACAATGAGCAGTTCTTC | CASSLVGGRSSYNEQFF | TRBV5-1 | many | - | TRBJ2-1